This T cell receptor (beta chain) stems from a study of blood T cell repertoires in COVID-19. This clone showed up just a few times. Sequenced by immunoSEQ multiplex PCR; TCRdb stores in-frame clones only, minus some. The table shows roughly 150,000 clones, with around 80% occurring only once. Symptom resolution, clearance, or two negative PCRs marked the recovered donors of Cohort 3. Per germline, CDR1 SNHLY and CDR2 FYNNEI. There are 13 residues in the CDR3. Between the trimmed V and J ends, which lost 8 bases and 1 base, there was a span of 9 bases. The rearrangement links TRBV2 to TRBJ1-3; D remains ambiguous. The sequence derives from a woman between 45 and 60 years old who had recovered from COVID-19. Source material: PBMCs or T cells enriched from blood (not recorded which). The CDR3 reads CASATSSGNTIYF. CDR3 nucleotide sequence: TGTGCCAGCGCTACGTCATCTGGAAACACCATATATTTT.